In this sample, the clone carrying this TCR beta chain turned up a few times. This sample is drawn from a study of blood T cell repertoires in COVID-19. Germline CDR1 reads SGHNT; CDR2 reads YYREEE (reference sequence). The CDR3 consists of 15 residues. The germline V and J ends were trimmed by 3 bases and 6 bases, with 15 bases remaining between them. The table came from immunoSEQ multiplex PCR; TCRdb's copy has only in-frame clones and leaves some out. The data show 450,000 or so clones, with about 88% seen just once and around 1.5% held by the top ten. The sample was peripheral blood. This clonotype originated in a woman aged 40-49 years with COVID-19, enrolled during active disease. J is TRBJ1-4 and V is TRBV5-4; possibly TRBD1 for D (6 bases). The CDR3: CASSSTTGRHEKLFF. DNA for the CDR3: TGTGCCAGCAGCTCGACTACAGGGCGGCATGAAAAACTGTTTTTT.